The entry below gives a single T cell receptor beta chain sequence along with its context. This sample was included in a study of CD8 T cells in Susac syndrome. When the RNA was reverse transcribed, random hexamers were used with an input of roughly 0.45 to 1 ug. TCRdb reprocessed the immunoSEQ multiplex PCR reads with MiXCR, giving one entry per CDR3 protein. This table holds about 120,000 distinct CDR3 sequences, more than 90% found once. Per germline, CDR1 SEHNR and CDR2 FQNEAQ (reference sequence). This CDR3 region has 14 residues. Deletions cut 3 bases from V and 1 base from J, with 9 bases between.

The rearrangement uses TRBV7-9 and TRBJ1-1, with D perhaps matching TRBD1 (5 bases). Sequencing used CD8+ T cells from PBMCs. The source is a human donor with Susac syndrome. The CDR3 reads CASSFEQENTEAFF. In DNA, the CDR3 is TGTGCCAGCAGCTTCGAACAGGAGAACACTGAAGCTTTCTTT.